This passage covers 25 T cell receptor beta chains from one sample sequenced in a study of shared clonotypes between healthy human individuals. Here immunoSEQ multiplex PCR was the method, and the copy in TCRdb shows in-frame clones only, minus some. Of millions of clones in the sample, about 95% were seen once. CD45RO-negative cells were positively selected for CCR7, leaving out terminally differentiated effector memory CD45RA+ cells. The sample comprised naive CD8+ T cells sorted from blood. The receptors originated from a man between 18 and 29 years old in good health.

V usage is TRBV6-4 and J usage is TRBJ1-1; D not resolved. The CDR3 has 13 amino acids. V gave up 4 bases and J gave up 5 bases, with 11 bases separating them. Germline V CDR1 and CDR2: MRHNA, SNTAGT. CDR3 sequence reads: CASSVRWGTEAFF. As DNA, the CDR3 is TGTGCCAGCAGTGTCCGATGGGGTACTGAAGCTTTCTTT.

The rearrangement joins TRBV4-2 to TRBJ2-3; 7 bases agree with TRBD2. Germline trimming cut 8 bases from V and 5 bases from J; bases unmatched to any gene: 10. CDR1 LGHNA and CDR2 YNFKEQ come from the germline V gene. This CDR3 has 14 residues. The chain's CDR3 is CASGISGSVDTQYF. As DNA, the CDR3 is TGTGCCAGCGGCATTAGCGGGTCCGTAGATACGCAGTATTTT.

This clone was recorded once. The chain has TRBV7-2 and TRBJ2-7; 9 positions match TRBD1. After removal of 4 bases from V and 6 bases from J, the junction contained 10 bases not matched to a gene. The CDR3 is 15 amino acids. In germline, CDR1 is SGHTA, CDR2 FQGNSA. The CDR3 DNA sequence: TGTGCCAGCAGCTCTCCGGGACAGGGTCAGGGCGAGCAGTACTTC. This encodes CASSSPGQGQGEQYF.

Note on this clone: Other nucleotide sequences in the sample specify the same CDR3. The V call is TRBV7-9, the J call TRBJ2-7; D uncertain. Between the trimmed V and J ends, which lost 5 bases and 2 bases, there was a span of 7 bases. From germline, CDR1 is SEHNR and CDR2 FQNEAQ (reference sequence). The CDR3 loop spans 12 amino acids. CDR3 sequence (DNA): TGTGCCAGCAGCCCGCCGACCTACGAGCAGTACTTC. It specifies CASSPPTYEQYF.

The V and J genes are TRBV21-1 and TRBJ1-3. TRBV21-1 is a pseudogene locus. The CDR3 spans 11 residues. The chain's CDR3 is CASSQRSAIYF. CDR3 DNA: TGTGCCAGCAGCCAACGTTCCGCCATATATTTT.

This sequence joins TRBV7-9 and TRBJ2-3; 12 bases map to TRBD2. CDR3 size: 17 residues. The V and J ends lost 7 bases and 0 bases, in that order; junction bases with no gene match: 8. Looked up from germline, CDR1 is SEHNR and CDR2 is FQNEAQ (reference sequence). The CDR3 DNA follows: TGTGCCAGCACCACTCCACTAGCGGGGGGTAGCACAGATACGCAGTATTTT. This encodes CASTTPLAGGSTDTQYF.

The chain employs TRBV11-2 and TRBJ1-1; D not certain. Germline V gene lookup returns CDR1 SGHAT and CDR2 FQNNGV. V lost 1 base to trimming and J lost 8 bases, with 8 bases between them. The CDR3 has 12 amino acids. The CDR3 region is CASSLVGREAFF. CDR3 nucleotide sequence: TGTGCCAGCAGCTTAGTTGGGCGGGAAGCTTTCTTT.

This clone was seen once. The chain couples TRBV6-1 to TRBJ2-7, with 12 bases that match TRBD1. The CDR3 loop spans 14 amino acids. Unmatched junction bases numbered 5, after V lost 7 bases and J lost 4 bases. CDR1 MNHNS and CDR2 SASEGT come from the germline V gene. CDR3 residues: CASTAGQGAYEQYF. The CDR3 coding sequence is TGTGCCAGCACCGCGGGACAGGGGGCGTACGAGCAGTACTTC.

This rearrangement joins TRBV9 to TRBJ2-3, with 13 bases that match TRBD2. Trimming cost V 3 bases and J 0 bases; bases outside gene matches: 4. The CDR3 extends over 17 amino acids. Germline CDR1 and CDR2: SGDLS and YYNGEE. CDR3 coding DNA: TGTGCCAGCAGCGCCTTGACTAGCGGGGGGAGCACAGATACGCAGTATTTT. Residues: CASSALTSGGSTDTQYF.

This clone was recorded only once. This CDR3 is also generated by other DNA sequences in the sample. The chain carries TRBV4-1 and TRBJ2-5; no reliable D call. The V end lost 1 base, the J end lost 5 bases, and 8 bases lay between the germline ends. Per the germline V gene, CDR1 is MGHRA and CDR2 is YSYEKL. The CDR3 runs 13 residues. CDR3 protein: CASSQVLGETQYF. As DNA, the CDR3 is TGCGCCAGCAGCCAAGTGTTAGGGGAGACCCAGTACTTC.

This clone has more than one count but fewer than ten. The chain employs TRBV7-9 and TRBJ1-4, with D possibly being TRBD1 (5 bases). Germline lookup yields CDR1 SEHNR and CDR2 FQNEAQ (reference sequence). The CDR3 loop spans 13 amino acids. Trimming took off 7 bases at V and 5 bases at J, with 11 bases between the two ends. CDR3 protein: CASIGASNEKLFF. CDR3 nucleotides: TGTGCCAGCATAGGGGCGTCGAATGAAAAACTGTTTTTT.

This clone has only one observation. The chain recombines TRBV2 with TRBJ2-5; D not resolved. The CDR3 contains 16 residues. Trimming left V 3 bases short and J 3 bases short, with 17 bases between. Germline values: CDR1 SNHLY, CDR2 FYNNEI. The DNA for the CDR3 is TGTGCCAGCAGTGAGTTAGTCTCGCGGATAGAAGAGACCCAGTACTTC. Translation gives CASSELVSRIEETQYF. Based on the CDR3 plus reference TRBV2 and TRBJ2-5, the full variable domain is EPEVTQTPSHQVTQMGQEVILRCVPISNHLYFYWYRQILGQKVEFLVSFYNNEISEKSEIFDDQFSVERPDGSNFTLKIRSTKLEDSAMYFCASSELVSRIEETQYFGPGTRLLVL.

J is TRBJ2-3 and V is TRBV19; D is possibly TRBD2 (7 bases). The CDR3 runs to 17 residues. Deletions cut 5 bases from V and 3 bases from J, with 21 bases between. Germline CDR1 LNHDA, CDR2 SQIVND (reference sequence). The CDR3 loop is CASSPRVGGRVTDTQYF. CDR3 nucleotides: TGTGCCAGTAGTCCCCGGGTCGGGGGGCGAGTTACAGATACGCAGTATTTT.

The chain is built from TRBV13 and TRBJ2-7; 8 bases line up with TRBD2. Germline assignment: CDR1 PRHDT and CDR2 FYEKMQ (reference sequence). The CDR3 runs to 16 residues. V gave up 4 bases and J gave up 6 bases; unmatched junction bases: 14. The CDR3 bases are TGTGCCAGCAGCTCGTCAGCGGGAGTTGGTCGCCGCGAGCAGTACTTC. It yields the protein CASSSSAGVGRREQYF.

The gene calls are TRBV11-2 and TRBJ2-7; D is unresolved. Germline CDR1 reads SGHAT; CDR2 reads FQNNGV. The CDR3 covers 12 residues. The V gene lost 5 bases and the J gene lost 2 bases, with 7 bases spanning the gap. CDR3 in DNA: TGTGCCAGCAGCACCTCCACCTACGAGCAGTACTTC. This translates into CASSTSTYEQYF. Together with reference TRBV11-2 and TRBJ2-7, the CDR3 gives the full variable domain: EAGVAQSPRYKIIEKRQSVAFWCNPISGHATLYWYQQILGQGPKLLIQFQNNGVVDDSQLPKDRFSAERLKGVDSTLKIQPAKLEDSAVYLCASSTSTYEQYFGPGTRLTVT.

This chain uses TRBV4-1 with TRBJ2-7; weak D call: TRBD1 (6 bases). This CDR3 contains 16 residues. The germline CDR1 and CDR2 sequences are MGHRA and YSYEKL. The V gene lost 0 bases and the J gene lost 5 bases, with 17 bases spanning the gap. The DNA for the CDR3 is TGCGCCAGCAGCCAAGAGGACAGACTATCCCCGCACGAGCAGTACTTC. This codes for CASSQEDRLSPHEQYF.

The chain is built from TRBV6-5 and TRBJ1-2; perhaps TRBD1 as D (6 bases). The CDR3 is made up of 13 amino acids. Germline CDR1 is MNHEY and CDR2 is SVGAGI. The V end was cut by 6 bases, the J end by 2 bases, with 10 bases between. The CDR3 coding sequence is TGTGCCAGCAGCACAGGGCTAAACTATGGCTACACCTTC. Protein sequence: CASSTGLNYGYTF.

V and J are TRBV4-3 and TRBJ1-1; 7 bases map to TRBD1. This CDR3 spans 14 amino acids. V lost 4 bases and J lost 3; bases outside the gene matches: 5. The germline V gene has CDR1 LGHNA and CDR2 YSLEER. CDR3 residues: CASSPLGGDTEAFF. DNA for the CDR3: TGCGCCAGCAGCCCTCTAGGGGGCGACACTGAAGCTTTCTTT.

V and J are TRBV5-1 and TRBJ2-7; tentatively, D is TRBD1 or TRBD2 (5 bases each). Germline V lookup: CDR1 SGHRS, CDR2 YFSETQ. The CDR3 has 14 amino acids. The germline V and J ends were trimmed by 7 bases and 2 bases, with 16 bases remaining between them. CDR3 in amino acids: CASLSGTTAYEQYF. DNA for the CDR3: TGCGCCAGCTTATCCGGGACGACGGCCTACGAGCAGTACTTC.

The CDR3 coding sequence is TGTGCCAGCAGCTTAGAAGGGCACCTATACAATGAGCAGTTCTTC. As protein: CASSLEGHLYNEQFF. V gene TRBV7-3 combines with J gene TRBJ2-1, with no clear D. With 2 bases removed from V and 4 bases from J, the gap between germline ends came to 12 bases. Germline-derived CDR1 and CDR2 are SGHTA and FQGTGA. The CDR3 contains 15 residues. The full variable domain, its missing parts supplied by reference TRBV7-3 and TRBJ2-1, is GAGVSQTPSNKVTEKGKYVELRCDPISGHTALYWYRQSLGQGPEFLIYFQGTGAADDSGLPNDRFFAVRPEGSVSTLKIQRTERGDSAVYLCASSLEGHLYNEQFFGPGTRLTVL.

The chain carries TRBV4-1 and TRBJ1-1; D unclear. This CDR3 contains 14 residues. In germline, CDR1 is MGHRA, CDR2 YSYEKL. The V gene lost 4 bases and the J gene lost 8 bases, with 17 bases spanning the gap. The CDR3 here is CASSLQEGTVEAFF. For the CDR3, the DNA is TGCGCCAGCAGCCTTCAAGAAGGAACAGTGGAAGCTTTCTTT.

The CDR3: CASSLGLTRGGTDTQYF. CDR3 nucleotide sequence: TGTGCCAGCAGCTTGGGCCTAACGCGGGGGGGCACAGATACGCAGTATTTT. This chain links TRBV5-6 with TRBJ2-3; TRBD2 matches at 8 bases. Germline V gene data show CDR1 as SGHDT and CDR2 as YYEEEE. The CDR3 is made up of 17 amino acids. V was clipped by 0 bases and J by 1 base; unmatched bases: 7.

This clone appeared once. The chain combines TRBV9 with TRBJ2-3; 10 bases agree with TRBD2. The CDR3 is made up of 19 amino acids. From germline, CDR1 is SGDLS and CDR2 YYNGEE. The J segment lost 4 bases and the V segment lost 4 bases, leaving 18 bases of the junction unmatched. For the CDR3, the DNA is TGTGCCAGCAGCTCCCCACTGGAAACTAGCGGGATCTTATCAGATACGCAGTATTTT. Protein sequence: CASSSPLETSGILSDTQYF.

The chain uses TRBV5-6 and TRBJ2-1; D not certain. V was pared by 1 base and J by 8 bases, with 13 bases between. The CDR3 sequence is 14 residues long. Germline CDR1 is SGHDT and CDR2 is YYEEEE. Written as DNA, the CDR3 is TGTGCCAGCAGCTTGCATTCCGATGGGGATGAGCAGTTCTTC. It is translated as CASSLHSDGDEQFF. Full variable domain (missing parts from reference TRBV5-6 and TRBJ2-1): DAGVTQSPTHLIKTRGQQVTLRCSPKSGHDTVSWYQQALGQGPQFIFQYYEEEERQRGNFPDRFSGHQFPNYSSELNVNALLLGDSALYLCASSLHSDGDEQFFGPGTRLTVL.

The chain is built from TRBV5-4 and TRBJ2-7, with D perhaps given as TRBD1 or TRBD2 (5 bases each). V was trimmed by 2 bases and J by 6 bases, leaving 9 bases between them. CDR1 and CDR2 (germline): SGHNT, YYREEE (reference sequence). CDR3 length: 12 amino acids. The CDR3, as DNA: TGTGCCAGCAGCTTAAAAGGGACCGAGCAGTACTTC. Protein: CASSLKGTEQYF.